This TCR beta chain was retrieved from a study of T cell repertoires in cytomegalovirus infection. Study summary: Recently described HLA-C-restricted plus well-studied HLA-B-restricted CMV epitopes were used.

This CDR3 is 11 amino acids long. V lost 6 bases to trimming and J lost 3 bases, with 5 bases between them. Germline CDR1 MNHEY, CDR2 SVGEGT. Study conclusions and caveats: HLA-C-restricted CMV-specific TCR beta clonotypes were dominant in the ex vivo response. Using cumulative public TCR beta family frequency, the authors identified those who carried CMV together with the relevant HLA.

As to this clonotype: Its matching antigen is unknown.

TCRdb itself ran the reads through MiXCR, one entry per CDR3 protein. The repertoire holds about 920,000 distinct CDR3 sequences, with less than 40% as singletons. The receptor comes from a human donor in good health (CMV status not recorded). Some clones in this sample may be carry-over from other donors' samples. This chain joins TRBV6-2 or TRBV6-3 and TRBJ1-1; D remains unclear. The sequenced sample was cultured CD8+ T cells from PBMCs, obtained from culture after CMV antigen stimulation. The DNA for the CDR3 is TGTGCCAGCAGCCACCACACTGAAGCTTTCTTT. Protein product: CASSHHTEAFF.